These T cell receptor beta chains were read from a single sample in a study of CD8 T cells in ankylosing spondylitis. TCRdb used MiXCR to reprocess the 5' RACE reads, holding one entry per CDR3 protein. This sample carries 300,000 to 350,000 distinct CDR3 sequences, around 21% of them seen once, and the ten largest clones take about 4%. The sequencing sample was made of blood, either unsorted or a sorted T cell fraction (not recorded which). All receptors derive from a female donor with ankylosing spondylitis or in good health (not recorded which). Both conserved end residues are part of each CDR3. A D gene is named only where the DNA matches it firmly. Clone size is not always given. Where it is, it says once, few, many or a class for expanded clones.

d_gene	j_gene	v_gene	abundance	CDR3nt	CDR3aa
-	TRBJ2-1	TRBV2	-	TGTGCCAGCATCGAAGGACTGGGGAATGAGCAGTTCTTC	CASIEGLGNEQFF
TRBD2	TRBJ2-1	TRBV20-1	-	TGCTGTGCTAGAGATCTCTGGCGCGGGAGACCAAGGGGTGAGCAGTTCTTC	CCARDLWRGRPRGEQFF
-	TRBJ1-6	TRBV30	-	TGTGCCTGGAGCGGGGACCTATATAATTCACCCCTCCACTTT	CAWSGDLYNSPLHF
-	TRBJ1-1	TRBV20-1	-	TGCAGTGCTAGAGCCCTGAGCGTAGGAACAGCGGCTTTCTTT	CSARALSVGTAAFF
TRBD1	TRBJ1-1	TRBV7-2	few	TGTGCCAGCAGCTTATTGACAGGGGGCACTGAAGCTTTCTTT	CASSLLTGGTEAFF
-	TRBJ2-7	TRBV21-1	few	TGTGCCAGCAGCAAAGGATGGGGGAACGAGCAGTACTTC	CASSKGWGNEQYF
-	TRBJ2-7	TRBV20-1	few	TGCAGTGTTGCGGCAGGAGGAGTGAGCGAGCAGTACTTC	CSVAAGGVSEQYF
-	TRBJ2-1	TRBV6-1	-	TGTGCCAGCAGTGAACTCGGGATCTCCTACAATGAGCAGTTCTTC	CASSELGISYNEQFF
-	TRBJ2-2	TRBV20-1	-	TGCAGTGCGAAAAGGGGGATCGACACCGGGGAGCTGTTTTTT	CSAKRGIDTGELFF
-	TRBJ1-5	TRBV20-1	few	TGCAGTGCTAGAGACCAATCCTCGACGGGTCAGCCCCAGCATTTT	CSARDQSSTGQPQHF
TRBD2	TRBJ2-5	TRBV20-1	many	TGCAGTGCAAACATGGAACTAGCGGGGACCCCCCAGTACTTC	CSANMELAGTPQYF
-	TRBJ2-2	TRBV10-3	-	TGTGCCATCAGTCGGCAGGGGAACACCGGGGAGCTGTTTTTT	CAISRQGNTGELFF
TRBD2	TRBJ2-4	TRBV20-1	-	TGCAGTGCTAGGCACCCCCTAGCGGGAGGAGGGATTCAGTACTTC	CSARHPLAGGGIQYF
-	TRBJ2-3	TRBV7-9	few	TGTGCCAGCAGCTTAGCGGCGGGGTATTCTAGCACAGATACGCAGTATTTT	CASSLAAGYSSTDTQYF
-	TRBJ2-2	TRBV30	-	TGTGCCGGGGTGTCGACCCATAACACCGGGGAGCTGTTTTTT	CAGVSTHNTGELFF
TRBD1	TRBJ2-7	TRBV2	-	TGTGCCAGCAGTGAATCGACGGGGACAGGGGGAACCTACGAGCAGTACTTC	CASSESTGTGGTYEQYF
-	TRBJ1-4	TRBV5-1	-	TGCGCCAGCAGCTTCACAGAATTTCGGAGATCGGAAAAACTGTTTTTT	CASSFTEFRRSEKLFF
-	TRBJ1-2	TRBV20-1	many	TGCAGTGCTCCCCGGAACTATGGCTACACCTTC	CSAPRNYGYTF
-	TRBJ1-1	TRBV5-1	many	TGCGCCAGCCGACACAGGGATAAGGACACTGAAGCTTTCTTT	CASRHRDKDTEAFF
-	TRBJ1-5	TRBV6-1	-	TGTGCCAGCCGGGACCCGGGGGGCAATCAGCCCCAGCATTTT	CASRDPGGNQPQHF
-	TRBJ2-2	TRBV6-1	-	TGTGCCAGCAGACCCGGACGGTCGGACGGGGAGCTGTTTTTT	CASRPGRSDGELFF
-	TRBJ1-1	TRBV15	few	TGTGCCACCAGCAGAGAGCTTGGGCTCCCGGTGTTCTTT	CATSRELGLPVFF
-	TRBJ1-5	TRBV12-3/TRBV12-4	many	TGTGCCAGCGGTGGACCTCAGCCCCAGCATTTT	CASGGPQPQHF
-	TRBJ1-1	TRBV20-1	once	TGCAGTGGATCCCGGGACACCTACATGAACACTGAAGCTTTCTTT	CSGSRDTYMNTEAFF
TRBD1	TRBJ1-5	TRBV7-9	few	TGTGCCAGCAGCTTAGCCGGGACAGGGAGACAGCCCCAGCATTTT	CASSLAGTGRQPQHF
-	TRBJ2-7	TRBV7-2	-	TGTGCCAGCAGCTTAAAGATAGGGTACCTCTACGAGCAGTACTTC	CASSLKIGYLYEQYF
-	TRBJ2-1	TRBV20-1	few	TGCAGTGTGAGGCCGGGCAATGAGCAGTTCTTC	CSVRPGNEQFF
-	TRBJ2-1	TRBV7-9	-	TGTGCCAGCAGCTTAAATCAACTCGGGCAGTTCTTC	CASSLNQLGQFF
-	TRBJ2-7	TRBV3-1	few	TGTGCCAGCAGCCAGTCCCTCGGGTACGAGCAGTACTTC	CASSQSLGYEQYF
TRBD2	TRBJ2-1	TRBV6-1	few	TGTGCCAGCAGTCCAAAGCGGGGTTCCTACAATGAGCAGTTCTTC	CASSPKRGSYNEQFF
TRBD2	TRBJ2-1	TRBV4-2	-	TGTGCCAGCAGCCCCCAAGGGGGGACTAGCGGGAGAAATGAGCAGTTCTTC	CASSPQGGTSGRNEQFF
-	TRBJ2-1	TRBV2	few	TGTGCCAGCAGTTTGGGGCTTGGGGATGAGCAGTTCTTC	CASSLGLGDEQFF
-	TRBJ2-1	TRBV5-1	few	TGCGCCAGCAGCCCCCAGGGAACCAGCGGGCAGTTCTTC	CASSPQGTSGQFF
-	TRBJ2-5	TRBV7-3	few	TGTGCCAGCAGCCTCCTCAGGGAAGAGACCCAGTACTTC	CASSLLREETQYF
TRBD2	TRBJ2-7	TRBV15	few	TGTGCCACCAGCGCAGTACTAGCGGGAGGGGAGCAGTACTTC	CATSAVLAGGEQYF
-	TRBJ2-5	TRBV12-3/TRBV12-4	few	TGTGCCAGCAGTTTAAGGGCAGGGACGATGGAGACCCAGTACTTC	CASSLRAGTMETQYF
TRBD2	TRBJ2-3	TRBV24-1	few	TGTGCCACCAGTGACCCCGGGCGGGGAGGGTCAGATACGCAGTATTTT	CATSDPGRGGSDTQYF
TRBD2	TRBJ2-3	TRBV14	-	TGTGCCAGCAGCCGCCGACTAGCGGGAGGTCCTACTTCTGGCACAGATACGCAGTATTTT	CASSRRLAGGPTSGTDTQYF
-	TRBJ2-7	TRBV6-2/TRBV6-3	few	TGTGCCAGCAGCGCCCTTCGTCGGGAGCAGTACTTC	CASSALRREQYF
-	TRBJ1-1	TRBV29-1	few	TGCAGCGTAGTTGGTGCGGGGAGGCGGACTGAAGCTTTCTTT	CSVVGAGRRTEAFF
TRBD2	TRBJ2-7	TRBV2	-	TGTGCCAGCAGGGCACTAGCGAATAAGCAGTACTTC	CASRALANKQYF
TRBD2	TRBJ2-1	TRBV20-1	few	TGCAGTGCCCCCCCGGCCGTTTTCTGGACTAGCGGGAAAGGTAATGAGCAGTTCTTC	CSAPPAVFWTSGKGNEQFF
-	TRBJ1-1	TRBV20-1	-	TGCAGTGCTAGCGCCTGGTTGGAAGCTTTCTTT	CSASAWLEAFF
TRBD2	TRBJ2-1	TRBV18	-	TGTGCCAGCTCACCACTCACCGGGAGGGTGGGCGATGAGCAGTTCTTC	CASSPLTGRVGDEQFF
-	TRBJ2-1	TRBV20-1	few	TGCAGTGCTCAAGGCGTACTCTTAGCCCCAGACGGGAATGAGCAGTTCTTC	CSAQGVLLAPDGNEQFF
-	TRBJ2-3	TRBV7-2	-	TGTGCCAGCAGCTTAGGGGAGATAGATACGCAGTATTTT	CASSLGEIDTQYF
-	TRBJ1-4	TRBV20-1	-	TGCAGTGCTCTTGGGGGGGGCTGGGAAAAACTGTTTTTT	CSALGGGWEKLFF
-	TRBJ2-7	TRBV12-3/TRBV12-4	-	TGTGCCAGCACCCGGACGGACTACGAGCAGTACTTC	CASTRTDYEQYF
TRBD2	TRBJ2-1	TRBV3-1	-	TGTGCCAGCAGCCACCTAGCGGGAGTTCCGGGCGATGAGCAGTTCTTC	CASSHLAGVPGDEQFF
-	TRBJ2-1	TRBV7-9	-	TGTGCCAGCAGCCCCCGGGGAGCCCCCGAGAATGAGCAGTTCTTC	CASSPRGAPENEQFF